One and the same sample provided the 22 T cell receptor beta chains below, sequenced in a study of cytomegalovirus exposure and HLA in healthy donors. PCR amplification relied on 60 Vbeta primers (plus 13 Jbeta primers). Data came from immunoSEQ multiplex PCR; TCRdb stores just in-frame clones and leaves some out. This table holds about 57,000 clones, approximately 75% found once. Specimen: PBMCs. These receptor sequences come from a man aged 30 to 39 in good health and CMV-seropositive.

The V and J genes are TRBV11-2 and TRBJ1-1; D unclear. Trimming shortened V by 8 bases and J by 1 base, and 17 bases separated the two germline ends. This CDR3 spans 15 amino acids. Per germline, CDR1 SGHAT and CDR2 FQNNGV. This CDR3 reads CASLTDFWGNTEAFF. The CDR3 DNA reads TGTGCCAGCCTTACGGACTTTTGGGGGAACACTGAAGCTTTCTTT.

This clone is a singleton in its sample. V gene TRBV6-5 combines with J gene TRBJ1-1; the D gene is possibly TRBD1 (6 bases). Germline V gene lookup returns CDR1 MNHEY and CDR2 SVGAGI. Trimming took 5 bases from V and 4 from J, leaving 17 bases between them. The CDR3 has 15 residues. CDR3 nucleotide sequence: TGTGCCAGCAGTCACACAGGGTTTTTGGGCACTGAAGCTTTCTTT. This gives the protein CASSHTGFLGTEAFF.

The chain couples TRBV9 to TRBJ2-7; 9 bases map to TRBD1. The CDR3 covers 16 residues. With V trimmed by 0 bases and J by 4 bases, 8 bases remained unmatched. CDR1 is SGDLS, CDR2 YYNGEE, per germline. The CDR3 nucleotides are TGTGCCAGCAGCGTAGAAGGCGGGACAGGGTCTTACGAGCAGTACTTC. This gives the protein CASSVEGGTGSYEQYF.

The genes are TRBV5-1 and TRBJ2-5; TRBD2 agrees at 14 bases. The CDR3 is 16 residues long. The germline V gene has CDR1 SGHRS and CDR2 YFSETQ. V was pared by 2 bases and J by 1 base, with 1 base of the junction left unmatched. The CDR3 loop is CASSLGLAGGQETQYF. Written as DNA, the CDR3 is TGCGCCAGCAGCTTAGGACTAGCGGGGGGCCAAGAGACCCAGTACTTC.

The V and J genes are TRBV5-1 and TRBJ2-7, with 12 positions matching TRBD2. This CDR3 comprises 16 residues. CDR1 SGHRS and CDR2 YFSETQ come from the germline V gene. V was clipped by 4 bases and J by 0 bases; unmatched bases: 5. CDR3 in amino acids: CASSSSSGGASYEQYF. DNA of the CDR3: TGCGCCAGCAGCAGCTCTAGCGGGGGGGCCTCCTACGAGCAGTACTTC.

This chain connects TRBV14 to TRBJ2-1, with 11 bases aligning to TRBD2. V gave up 3 bases and J gave up 4 bases; unmatched junction bases: 8. The CDR3 totals 17 residues. The V gene's germline CDR1 is SGHDN and CDR2 FVKESK. CDR3 in amino acids: CASSHLGLAEQYNEQFF. The DNA for the CDR3 is TGTGCCAGCAGCCACCTGGGACTAGCGGAACAGTACAATGAGCAGTTCTTC.

The chain uses TRBV5-1 and TRBJ1-4, with D possibly TRBD1 on 6 matching bases. The V end was cut by 4 bases, the J end by 8 bases, with 15 bases between. Germline V gives CDR1 SGHRS, CDR2 YFSETQ. The CDR3 contains 14 residues. In DNA form, the CDR3 reads TGCGCCAGCAGCGTAGGGGGGGGACGGGAAAAACTGTTTTTT. It encodes CASSVGGGREKLFF.

CDR3 nucleotides: TGTGCCAGCGGTAGACTAGCGGAATACTACGAGCAGTACTTC. Encoded protein: CASGRLAEYYEQYF. The rearrangement links TRBV11-2 to TRBJ2-5, with 9 positions matching TRBD2. The last part of the DNA fits TRBJ2-7 better; the J call may be wrong. CDR1 and CDR2 (germline): SGHAT, FQNNGV. The length of the CDR3 is 14 residues.

The sample holds a few counts of this clone. The J gene is TRBJ1-1, the V gene TRBV5-1, with 8 nucleotides matching TRBD1. Trimming cost V 4 bases and J 4 bases; bases outside gene matches: 3. There are 13 residues in the CDR3. From germline, CDR1 is SGHRS and CDR2 YFSETQ. CDR3 residues: CASSLDRATEAFF. CDR3 nucleotide sequence: TGCGCCAGCAGCCTGGACAGGGCCACTGAAGCTTTCTTT.

This clone showed up just once. The J gene is TRBJ1-5, the V gene TRBV28, with D possibly matching TRBD1 (5 bases). The CDR3 extends over 17 amino acids. Trimming left V 4 bases short and J 1 base short, with 17 bases between. From germline, CDR1 is MDHEN and CDR2 SYDVKM. CDR3 sequence: CASSSPLGGESNQPQHF. CDR3 sequence (DNA): TGTGCCAGCAGTTCCCCCTTAGGAGGGGAAAGCAATCAGCCCCAGCATTTT. The full variable domain, completed using reference TRBV28 and TRBJ1-5, is DVKVTQSSRYLVKRTGEKVFLECVQDMDHENMFWYRQDPGLGLRLIYFSYDVKMKEKGDIPEGYSVSREKKERFSLILESASTNQTSMYLCASSSPLGGESNQPQHFGDGTRLSIL.

The gene calls are TRBV10-3 and TRBJ2-1, with TRBD2 matching over 12 bases. This CDR3 is built from 16 residues. V shed 4 bases and J 2 bases; nucleotides not matched to a gene: 3. The V gene's germline CDR1 is ENHRY and CDR2 SYGVKD. CDR3 in DNA: TGTGCCATCAGTGGTCCTAGCGGGGGGGCCTACAATGAGCAGTTCTTC. Residues: CAISGPSGGAYNEQFF.

The V gene is TRBV6-5, the J gene TRBJ2-7; D perhaps matches TRBD1 (6 bases). With 0 bases removed from V and 6 bases from J, the gap between germline ends came to 12 bases. Germline CDR1 reads MNHEY; CDR2 reads SVGAGI. The length of the CDR3 is 14 residues. CDR3 sequence (DNA): TGTGCCAGCAGTTACTCAATTCGGGACATCGAGCAGTACTTC. Amino acid sequence: CASSYSIRDIEQYF.

In nucleotides, the CDR3 is TGTGCCAGCAGTGACAGGGGACGCTATGGCTACACCTTC. It translates to CASSDRGRYGYTF. The chain uses TRBV6-5 and TRBJ1-2; 8 bases map to TRBD1. J was trimmed by 4 bases and V by 5 bases; bases with no gene match: 3. Germline CDR1 is MNHEY and CDR2 is SVGAGI. The CDR3 has 13 residues.

The CDR3 sequence is CASSEREVWRELFF. In nucleotides, the CDR3 is TGTGCCAGCAGTGAGAGGGAGGTGTGGCGGGAGCTGTTTTTT. The chain is built from TRBV6-1 and TRBJ2-2; D may be TRBD2 (6 bases). Trimming took 3 bases from V and 9 from J, leaving 14 bases between them. Germline assignment: CDR1 MNHNS and CDR2 SASEGT. CDR3 length: 14 residues.

This clone has a single count. The V and J genes are TRBV4-3 and TRBJ2-4; 10 bases agree with TRBD2. Germline CDR1 LGHNA, CDR2 YSLEER. CDR3 length: 16 residues. The trim removed 0 bases at V and 8 bases at J, leaving 7 bases unmatched. In DNA form, the CDR3 reads TGCGCCAGCAGCCAAGATAGGGCTAGCGGGGGACACATTCAGTACTTC. Protein product: CASSQDRASGGHIQYF.

The chain couples TRBV5-1 to TRBJ2-1; the D gene is possibly TRBD1 (5 bases). V lost 0 bases, J lost 2 bases, and 18 bases lay in between. The germline gives CDR1 SGHRS, CDR2 YFSETQ. CDR3 length equals 18 residues. The CDR3 here is CASSLGGYRSSTYNEQFF. CDR3 DNA sequence: TGCGCCAGCAGCTTGGGGGGCTACAGGAGCTCAACCTACAATGAGCAGTTCTTC. The entire variable domain, with the rest obtained from reference TRBV5-1 and TRBJ2-1, is as follows: KAGVTQTPRYLIKTRGQQVTLSCSPISGHRSVSWYQQTPGQGLQFLFEYFSETQRNKGNFPGRFSGRQFSNSRSEMNVSTLELGDSALYLCASSLGGYRSSTYNEQFFGPGTRLTVL.

This clone was counted once. J is TRBJ1-1 and V is TRBV9, with 7 bases aligning to TRBD1. CDR3 length: 15 residues. Germline V CDR1 and CDR2: SGDLS, YYNGEE. V lost 7 bases and J lost 1; bases outside the gene matches: 10. The CDR3 nucleotides read TGTGCCAGCGATCGATCCGGGACAGCGAACACTGAAGCTTTCTTT. Encoded protein: CASDRSGTANTEAFF.

This chain joins TRBV19 and TRBJ2-5; 9 bases fit TRBD2. The CDR3 sequence is 14 residues long. CDR1 is LNHDA and CDR2 is SQIVND in the germline V gene (reference sequence). J was trimmed by 4 bases and V by 6 bases; bases with no gene match: 6. CDR3 sequence: CASRGGGAGETQYF. The CDR3 DNA sequence: TGTGCCAGTAGGGGCGGGGGGGCCGGAGAGACCCAGTACTTC. The full variable domain, with the rest looked up from reference TRBV19 and TRBJ2-5, is DGGITQSPKYLFRKEGQNVTLSCEQNLNHDAMYWYRQDPGQGLRLIYYSQIVNDFQKGDIAEGYSVSREKKESFPLTVTSAQKNPTAFYLCASRGGGAGETQYFGPGTRLLVL.

The chain carries TRBV7-8 and TRBJ1-2, with D perhaps matching TRBD1 (6 bases). V was clipped by 1 base and J by 2 bases, with 17 bases between them. The germline V gene has CDR1 SGHVS and CDR2 FQNEAQ. The CDR3 runs 17 residues. The DNA of the CDR3 is TGTGCCAGCAGCTTAGGCTCTACAGGGAGAAAGAACTATGGCTACACCTTC. As protein: CASSLGSTGRKNYGYTF. The whole variable domain, filled in from reference TRBV7-8 and TRBJ1-2, reads GAGVSQSPRYKVAKRGQDVALRCDPISGHVSLFWYQQALGQGPEFLTYFQNEAQLDKSGLPSDRFFAERPEGSVSTLKIQRTQQEDSAVYLCASSLGSTGRKNYGYTFGSGTRLTVV.

The chain is built from TRBV14 and TRBJ1-2; 9 bases agree with TRBD1. Germline values: CDR1 SGHDN, CDR2 FVKESK. This CDR3 has 14 amino acids. V gave up 1 base and J gave up 8 bases; unmatched junction bases: 5. Here the CDR3 DNA reads TGTGCCAGCAGCCAAGTTGGGACAGGGTACGGCTACACCTTC. Its protein is CASSQVGTGYGYTF.

J is TRBJ1-1 and V is TRBV4-1; a weak D match, TRBD1 (5 bases). Germline CDR1 MGHRA, CDR2 YSYEKL. V was trimmed by 2 bases and J by 4 bases, leaving 20 bases between them. The CDR3 has 17 amino acids. The CDR3 sequence is CASSQIFVGPRGTEAFF. The CDR3 DNA sequence: TGCGCCAGCAGCCAAATTTTTGTGGGGCCGCGGGGCACTGAAGCTTTCTTT.

Concerning this clone itself: An end of the junction does not agree with germline; a read error may underlie this. The sample holds other DNA sequences that translate to the same CDR3. The CDR3 loop reads CASSSDGQGGEKLFF. CDR3 nucleotides: TGCGCCAGCAGCTCAGATGGACAGGGAGGTGAAAAACTGTTTTTT. This chain links TRBV7-3 with TRBJ1-4; TRBD1 agrees at 8 bases. Germline V gives CDR1 SGHTA, CDR2 FQGTGA. CDR3 size: 15 residues.